This T cell receptor (beta chain) was obtained from a study of PD-L1 blockade in urothelial cancer. Background on the study: From 2014, patients received atezolizumab, given as 1,200 mg intravenously every 3 weeks. Study outcomes and limitations: Prediction of better survival came from below-median pretreatment blood TCR clonality.

Worth noting for this clone: What it binds is not known.

Only in-frame clones appear in the TCRdb table, and some are missing; sequencing was by immunoSEQ multiplex PCR. Of approximately 94,000 clones listed, around 86% were seen once; the top ten hold roughly 2%. Noted time point: pretreatment peripheral blood. Every patient provided from 1 to 8 samples, collected pretreatment and on-treatment. This CDR3 is 15 amino acids long. Germline CDR1 reads LNHDA; CDR2 reads SQIVND (reference sequence). The V and J ends lost 3 bases and 0 bases respectively, with 11 bases between them. V and J are TRBV19 and TRBJ1-2; D ambiguous. The TCR originated in a man aged 55-75 years with urothelial cancer. The sequenced sample was PBMCs, obtained around atezolizumab (anti-PD-L1) treatment. The CDR3 sequence: CASSMSRGANYGYTF. CDR3 coding DNA: TGTGCCAGTAGTATGTCCCGGGGAGCTAACTATGGCTACACCTTC.